The sequence of this T cell receptor beta chain was determined in a study of cytomegalovirus exposure and HLA in healthy donors. CDR3 length equals 16 residues. Trimming removed 3 bases at V and 0 bases at J, with 15 bases between. The germline V gene has CDR1 SQVTM and CDR2 ANQGSEA. Study-level findings and limits: The dataset shows that most TCR sequences were rare, while some public TCRs occurred in many donors. An analysis was carried out at a later point. It showed that HLA-associated TCR beta chains were more clonally expanded than equally common non-associated chains. About 87% or about 30% of the time was how often most TCR beta V segments were productive, according to an earlier analysis.

PCR amplification relied on 60 Vbeta primers (plus 13 Jbeta primers). Sequencing used immunoSEQ multiplex PCR; TCRdb keeps in-frame clones, though not all of them. Of some 67,000 clones detected, approximately 90% appear once; the ten largest clones hold around 10%. On this clone: Its antigen is as yet unknown.

This TCR came from a woman in her twenties or thirties in good health and CMV-seropositive. The rearrangement joins TRBV29-1 to TRBJ2-1; unclear D gene. Sequences were obtained from PBMCs. CDR3 amino acids: CSVESRASSSYNEQFF. The CDR3 nucleotides are TGCAGCGTTGAGTCCCGAGCCTCGAGCTCCTACAATGAGCAGTTCTTC.